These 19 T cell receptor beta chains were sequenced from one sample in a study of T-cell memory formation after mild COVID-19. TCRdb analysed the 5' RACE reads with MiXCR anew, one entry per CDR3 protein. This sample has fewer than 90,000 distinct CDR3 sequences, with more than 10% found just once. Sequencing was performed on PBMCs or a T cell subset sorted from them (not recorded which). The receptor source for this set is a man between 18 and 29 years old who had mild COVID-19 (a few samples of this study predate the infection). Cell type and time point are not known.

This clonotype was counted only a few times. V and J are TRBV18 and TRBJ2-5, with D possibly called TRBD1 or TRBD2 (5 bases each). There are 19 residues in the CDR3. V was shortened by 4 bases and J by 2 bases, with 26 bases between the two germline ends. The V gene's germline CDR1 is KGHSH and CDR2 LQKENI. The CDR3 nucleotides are TGTGCCAGCTCACGAGGGGCCCAAATCTATACTCCTCTACAAGAGACCCAGTACTTC. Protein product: CASSRGAQIYTPLQETQYF.

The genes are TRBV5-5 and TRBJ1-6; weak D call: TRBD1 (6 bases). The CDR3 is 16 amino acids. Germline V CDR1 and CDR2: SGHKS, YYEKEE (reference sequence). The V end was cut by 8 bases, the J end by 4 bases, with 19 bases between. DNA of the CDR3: TGTGCCAGTTCGGACGCCCAAGGGGGTTATAATTCACCCCTCCACTTT. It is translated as CASSDAQGGYNSPLHF. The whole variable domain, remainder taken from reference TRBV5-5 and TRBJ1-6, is DAGVTQSPTHLIKTRGQQVTLRCSPISGHKSVSWYQQVLGQGPQFIFQYYEKEERGRGNFPDRFSARQFPNYSSELNVNALLLGDSALYLCASSDAQGGYNSPLHFGNGTRLTVT.

The CDR3 spells CASSRALLPYNEQFF. The CDR3 DNA is TGTGCCAGCAGTAGGGCCTTACTGCCCTACAATGAGCAGTTCTTC. This sequence joins TRBV2 and TRBJ2-1; D is undetermined. Germline CDR1 SNHLY, CDR2 FYNNEI. The germline V and J ends were trimmed by 5 bases and 2 bases, with 13 bases remaining between them. The CDR3 spans 15 residues.

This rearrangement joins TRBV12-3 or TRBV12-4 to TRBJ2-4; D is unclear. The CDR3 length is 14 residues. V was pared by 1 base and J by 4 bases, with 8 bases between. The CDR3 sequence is CASSLVSDKNIQYF. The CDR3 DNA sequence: TGTGCCAGCAGTTTAGTTTCAGATAAAAACATTCAGTACTTC.

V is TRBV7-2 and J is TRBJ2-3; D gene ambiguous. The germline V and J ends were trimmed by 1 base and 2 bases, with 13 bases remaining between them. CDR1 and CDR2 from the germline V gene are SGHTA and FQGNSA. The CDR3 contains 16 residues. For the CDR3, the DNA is TGTGCCAGCAGCTTAGGCGCTGTGCGAATCACAGATACGCAGTATTTT. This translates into CASSLGAVRITDTQYF.

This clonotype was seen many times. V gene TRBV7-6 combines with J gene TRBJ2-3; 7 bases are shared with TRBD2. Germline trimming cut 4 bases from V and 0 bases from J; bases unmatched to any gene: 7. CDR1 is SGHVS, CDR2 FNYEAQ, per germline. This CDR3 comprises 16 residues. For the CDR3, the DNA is TGTGCCAGCAGCTCCTATTCGCGGGGGAGCACAGATACGCAGTATTTT. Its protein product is CASSSYSRGSTDTQYF.

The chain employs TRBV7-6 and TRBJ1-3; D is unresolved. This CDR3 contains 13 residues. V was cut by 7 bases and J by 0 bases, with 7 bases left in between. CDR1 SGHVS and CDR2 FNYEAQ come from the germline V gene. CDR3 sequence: CASMGNSGNTIYF. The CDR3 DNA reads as TGTGCCAGCATGGGGAACTCTGGAAACACCATATATTTT.

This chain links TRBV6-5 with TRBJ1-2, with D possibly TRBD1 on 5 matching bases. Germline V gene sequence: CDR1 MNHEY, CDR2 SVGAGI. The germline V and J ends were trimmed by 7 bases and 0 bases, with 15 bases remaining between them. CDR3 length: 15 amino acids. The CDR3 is CASTSFGATNYGYTF. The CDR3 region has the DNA TGTGCCAGCACGTCCTTCGGGGCTACTAACTATGGCTACACCTTC.

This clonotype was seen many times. The CDR3: CASSLLGVTGANVLTF. The CDR3 DNA reads as TGTGCCAGCAGTTTATTAGGTGTTACTGGGGCCAACGTCCTGACTTTC. The chain carries TRBV28 and TRBJ2-6; unclear D gene. Trimming pared 1 base from V and 2 bases from J, leaving 9 bases between. The CDR3 runs to 16 residues. CDR1 is MDHEN, CDR2 SYDVKM, per germline.

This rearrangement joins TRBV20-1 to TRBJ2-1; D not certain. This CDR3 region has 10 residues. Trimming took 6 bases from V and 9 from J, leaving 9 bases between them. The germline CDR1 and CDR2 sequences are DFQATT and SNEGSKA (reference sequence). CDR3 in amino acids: CSARLVEQFF. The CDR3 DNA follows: TGCAGTGCCCGCTTGGTTGAGCAGTTCTTC.

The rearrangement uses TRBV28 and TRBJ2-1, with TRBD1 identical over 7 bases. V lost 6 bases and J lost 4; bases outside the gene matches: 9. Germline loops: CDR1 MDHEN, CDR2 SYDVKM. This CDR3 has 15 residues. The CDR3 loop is CASSHDRELYNEQFF. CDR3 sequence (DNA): TGTGCCAGCAGCCACGACAGGGAGCTGTACAATGAGCAGTTCTTC.

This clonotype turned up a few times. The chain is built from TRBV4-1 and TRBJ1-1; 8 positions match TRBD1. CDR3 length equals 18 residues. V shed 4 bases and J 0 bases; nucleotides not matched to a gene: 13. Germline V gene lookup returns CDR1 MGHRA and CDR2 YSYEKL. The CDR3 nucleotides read TGCGCCAGCAGCCGCATTGGACAGGGATCAGGAATGAACACTGAAGCTTTCTTT. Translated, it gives CASSRIGQGSGMNTEAFF.

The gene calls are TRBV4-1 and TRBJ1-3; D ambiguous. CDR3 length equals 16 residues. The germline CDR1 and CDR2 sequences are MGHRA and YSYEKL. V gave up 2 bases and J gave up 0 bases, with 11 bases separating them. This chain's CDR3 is CASSQISRFSGNTIYF. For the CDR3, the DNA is TGCGCCAGCAGCCAAATTTCAAGGTTCTCTGGAAACACCATATATTTT.

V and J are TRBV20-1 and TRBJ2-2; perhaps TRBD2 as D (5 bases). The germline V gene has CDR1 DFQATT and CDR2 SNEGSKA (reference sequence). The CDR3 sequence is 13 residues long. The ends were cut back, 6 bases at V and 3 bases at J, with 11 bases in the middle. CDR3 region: CSAMRVDTGELFF. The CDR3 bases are TGCAGTGCGATGAGGGTAGACACCGGGGAGCTGTTTTTT.

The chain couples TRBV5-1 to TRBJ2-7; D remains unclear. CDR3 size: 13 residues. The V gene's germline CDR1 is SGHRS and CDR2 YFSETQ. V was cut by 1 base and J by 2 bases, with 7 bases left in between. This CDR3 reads CASSLLGTYEQYF. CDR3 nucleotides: TGCGCCAGCAGCTTGTTGGGAACCTACGAGCAGTACTTC.

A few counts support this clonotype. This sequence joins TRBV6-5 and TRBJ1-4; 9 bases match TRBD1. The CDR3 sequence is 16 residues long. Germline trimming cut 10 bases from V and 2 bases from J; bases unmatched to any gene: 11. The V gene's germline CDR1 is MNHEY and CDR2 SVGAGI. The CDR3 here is CATGQGTVVTNEKLFF. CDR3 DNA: TGTGCCACTGGACAGGGGACTGTCGTGACTAATGAAAAACTGTTTTTT.

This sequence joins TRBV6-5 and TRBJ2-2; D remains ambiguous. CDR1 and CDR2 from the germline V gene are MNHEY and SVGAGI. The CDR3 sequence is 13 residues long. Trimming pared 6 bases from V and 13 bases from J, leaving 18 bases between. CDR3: CASSETPSWGLFF. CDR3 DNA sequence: TGTGCCAGCAGCGAGACCCCATCTTGGGGGCTGTTTTTT.

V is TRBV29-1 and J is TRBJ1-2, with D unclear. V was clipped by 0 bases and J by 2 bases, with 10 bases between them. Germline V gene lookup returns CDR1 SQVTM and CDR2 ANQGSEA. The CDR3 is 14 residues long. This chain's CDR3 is CSVEEGGANYGYTF. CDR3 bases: TGCAGCGTTGAAGAAGGCGGTGCCAACTATGGCTACACCTTC.

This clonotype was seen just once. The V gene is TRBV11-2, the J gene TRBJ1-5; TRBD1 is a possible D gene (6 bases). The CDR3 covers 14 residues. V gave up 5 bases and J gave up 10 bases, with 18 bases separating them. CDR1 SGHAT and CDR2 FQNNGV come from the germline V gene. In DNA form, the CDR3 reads TGTGCCAGCAGCCCCTACGGGGGGCTTGGACCCCAGCATTTT. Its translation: CASSPYGGLGPQHF.